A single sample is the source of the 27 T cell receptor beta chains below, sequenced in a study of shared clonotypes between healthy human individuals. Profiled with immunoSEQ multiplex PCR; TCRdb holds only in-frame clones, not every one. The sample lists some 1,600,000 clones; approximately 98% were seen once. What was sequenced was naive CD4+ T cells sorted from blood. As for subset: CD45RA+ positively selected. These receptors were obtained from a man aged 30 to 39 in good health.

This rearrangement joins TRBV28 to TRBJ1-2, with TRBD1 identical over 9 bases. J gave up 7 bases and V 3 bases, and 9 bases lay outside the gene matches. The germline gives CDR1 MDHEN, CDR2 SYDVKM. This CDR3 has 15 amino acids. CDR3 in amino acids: CASSFSLGQGAGYTF. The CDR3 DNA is TGTGCCAGCAGTTTTTCATTGGGACAGGGCGCTGGCTACACCTTC.

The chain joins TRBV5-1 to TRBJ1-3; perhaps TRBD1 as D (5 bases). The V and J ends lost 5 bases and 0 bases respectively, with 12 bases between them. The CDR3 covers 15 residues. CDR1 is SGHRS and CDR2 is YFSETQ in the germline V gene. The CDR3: CASRLTQDSGNTIYF. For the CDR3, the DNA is TGCGCCAGCAGATTGACACAGGACTCTGGAAACACCATATATTTT. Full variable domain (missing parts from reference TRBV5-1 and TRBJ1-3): KAGVTQTPRYLIKTRGQQVTLSCSPISGHRSVSWYQQTPGQGLQFLFEYFSETQRNKGNFPGRFSGRQFSNSRSEMNVSTLELGDSALYLCASRLTQDSGNTIYFGEGSWLTVV.

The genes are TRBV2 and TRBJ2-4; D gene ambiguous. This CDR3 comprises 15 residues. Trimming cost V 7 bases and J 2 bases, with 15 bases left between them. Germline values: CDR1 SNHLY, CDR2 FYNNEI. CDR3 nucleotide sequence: TGTGCCAGCACCGAAAGGGCCAGCTCCAAAAACATTCAGTACTTC. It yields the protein CASTERASSKNIQYF.

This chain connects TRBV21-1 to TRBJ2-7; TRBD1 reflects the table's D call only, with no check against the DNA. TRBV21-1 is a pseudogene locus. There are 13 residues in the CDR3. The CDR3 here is CASSNEGAAEQYF. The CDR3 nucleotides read TGTGCCAGCAGCAACGAAGGGGCTGCCGAGCAGTACTTC.

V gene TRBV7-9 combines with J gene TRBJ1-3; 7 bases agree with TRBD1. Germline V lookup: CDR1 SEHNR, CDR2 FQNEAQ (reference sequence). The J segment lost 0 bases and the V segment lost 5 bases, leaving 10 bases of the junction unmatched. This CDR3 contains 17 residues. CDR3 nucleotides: TGTGCCAGCAGCCTACAGGGGACGTTGAGCTCTGGAAACACCATATATTTT. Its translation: CASSLQGTLSSGNTIYF.

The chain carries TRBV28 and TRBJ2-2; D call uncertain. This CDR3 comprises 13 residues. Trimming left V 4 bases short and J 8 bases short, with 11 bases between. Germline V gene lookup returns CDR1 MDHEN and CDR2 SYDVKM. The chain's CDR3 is CASSYPVGGELFF. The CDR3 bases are TGTGCCAGCAGTTACCCGGTGGGAGGGGAGCTGTTTTTT.

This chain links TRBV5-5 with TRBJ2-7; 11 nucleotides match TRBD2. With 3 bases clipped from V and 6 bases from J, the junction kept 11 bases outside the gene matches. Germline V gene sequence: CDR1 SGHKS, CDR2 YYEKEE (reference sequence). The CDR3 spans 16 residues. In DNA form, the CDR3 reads TGTGCCAGCAGCTGGGACTTAGCGGGAGGGCATTTCGAGCAGTACTTC. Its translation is CASSWDLAGGHFEQYF.

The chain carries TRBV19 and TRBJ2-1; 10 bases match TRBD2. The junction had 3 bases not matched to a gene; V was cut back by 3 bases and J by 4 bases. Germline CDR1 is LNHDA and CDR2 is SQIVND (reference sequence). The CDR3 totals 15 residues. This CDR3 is CASSMRTSGYNEQFF. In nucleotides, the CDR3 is TGTGCCAGTAGTATGAGGACTAGCGGTTACAATGAGCAGTTCTTC.

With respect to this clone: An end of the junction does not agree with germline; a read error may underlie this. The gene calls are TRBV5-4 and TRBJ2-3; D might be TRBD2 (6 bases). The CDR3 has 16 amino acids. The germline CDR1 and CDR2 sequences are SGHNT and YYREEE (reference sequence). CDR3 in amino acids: CASSLAGSVYTDTQYF. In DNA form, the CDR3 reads TGTGCCAGCAGTTTGGCGGGGTCTGTATACACAGATACGCAGTATTTT.

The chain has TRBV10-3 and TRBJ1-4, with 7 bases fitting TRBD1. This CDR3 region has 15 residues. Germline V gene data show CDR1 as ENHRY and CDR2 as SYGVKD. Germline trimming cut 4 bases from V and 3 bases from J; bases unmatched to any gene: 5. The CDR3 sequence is CAISVSGTANEKLFF. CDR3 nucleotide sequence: TGTGCCATCAGTGTTTCCGGGACAGCTAATGAAAAACTGTTTTTT.

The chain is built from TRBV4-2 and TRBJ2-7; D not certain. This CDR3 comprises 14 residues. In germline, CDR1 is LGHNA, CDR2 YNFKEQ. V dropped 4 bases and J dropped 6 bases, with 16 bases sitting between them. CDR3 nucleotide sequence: TGTGCCAGCAGCCCGCAAGTGATTGGCGGCGAGCAGTACTTC. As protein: CASSPQVIGGEQYF.

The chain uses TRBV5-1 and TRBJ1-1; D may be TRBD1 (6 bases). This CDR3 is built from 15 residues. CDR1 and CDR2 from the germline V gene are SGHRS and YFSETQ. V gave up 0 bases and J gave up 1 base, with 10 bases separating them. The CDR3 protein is CASSLDHRENTEAFF. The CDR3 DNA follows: TGCGCCAGCAGCTTGGATCACAGGGAGAACACTGAAGCTTTCTTT.

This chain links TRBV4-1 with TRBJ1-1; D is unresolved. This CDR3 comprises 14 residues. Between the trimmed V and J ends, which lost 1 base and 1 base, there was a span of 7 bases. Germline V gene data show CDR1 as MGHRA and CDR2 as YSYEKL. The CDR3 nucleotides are TGCGCCAGCAGCCAAGCTCCAGGGAACACTGAAGCTTTCTTT. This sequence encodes CASSQAPGNTEAFF.

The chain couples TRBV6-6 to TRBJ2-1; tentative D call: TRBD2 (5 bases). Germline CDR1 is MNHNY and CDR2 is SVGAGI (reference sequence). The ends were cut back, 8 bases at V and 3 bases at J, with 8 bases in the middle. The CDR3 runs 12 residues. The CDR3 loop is CASLGVYNEQFF. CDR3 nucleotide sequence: TGTGCCAGCCTGGGAGTCTACAATGAGCAGTTCTTC.

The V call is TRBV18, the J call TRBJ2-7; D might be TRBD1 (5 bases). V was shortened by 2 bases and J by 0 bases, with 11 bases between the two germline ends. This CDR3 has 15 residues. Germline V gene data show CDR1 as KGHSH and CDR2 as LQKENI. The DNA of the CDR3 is TGTGCCAGCTCACCAGGGGCAGCCTCCTCCTACGAGCAGTACTTC. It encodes CASSPGAASSYEQYF. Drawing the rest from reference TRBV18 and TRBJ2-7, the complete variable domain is NAGVMQNPRHLVRRRGQEARLRCSPMKGHSHVYWYRQLPEEGLKFMVYLQKENIIDESGMPKERFSAEFPKEGPSILRIQQVVRGDSAAYFCASSPGAASSYEQYFGPGTRLTVT.

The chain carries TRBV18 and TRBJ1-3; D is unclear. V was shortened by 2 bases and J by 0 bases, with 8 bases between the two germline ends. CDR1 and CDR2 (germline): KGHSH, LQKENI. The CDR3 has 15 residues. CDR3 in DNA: TGTGCCAGCTCACCATGGGAGATCTCTGGAAACACCATATATTTT. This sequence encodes CASSPWEISGNTIYF.

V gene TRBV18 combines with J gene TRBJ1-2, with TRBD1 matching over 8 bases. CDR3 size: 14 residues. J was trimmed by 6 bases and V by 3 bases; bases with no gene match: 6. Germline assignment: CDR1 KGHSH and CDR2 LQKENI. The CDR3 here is CASSPRQGIDGYTF. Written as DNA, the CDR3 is TGTGCCAGCTCACCGCGACAGGGGATTGATGGCTACACCTTC.

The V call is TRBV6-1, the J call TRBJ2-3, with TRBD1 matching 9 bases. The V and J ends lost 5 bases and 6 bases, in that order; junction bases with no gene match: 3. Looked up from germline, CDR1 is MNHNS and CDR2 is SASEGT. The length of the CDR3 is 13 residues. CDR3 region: CASSHRGPDTQYF. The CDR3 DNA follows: TGTGCCAGCAGTCACAGGGGGCCCGATACGCAGTATTTT.

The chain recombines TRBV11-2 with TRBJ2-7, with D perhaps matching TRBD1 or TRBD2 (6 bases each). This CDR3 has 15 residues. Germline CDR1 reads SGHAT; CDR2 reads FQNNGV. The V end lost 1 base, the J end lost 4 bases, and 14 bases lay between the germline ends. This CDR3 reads CASSLAPGAGYEQYF. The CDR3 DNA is TGTGCCAGCAGCTTAGCGCCAGGGGCGGGATACGAGCAGTACTTC.

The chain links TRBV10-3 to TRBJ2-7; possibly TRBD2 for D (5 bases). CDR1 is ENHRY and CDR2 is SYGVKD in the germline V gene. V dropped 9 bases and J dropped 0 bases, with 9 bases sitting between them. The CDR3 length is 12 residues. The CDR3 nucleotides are TGTGCCATGACTACTGGCTCCTACGAGCAGTACTTC. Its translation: CAMTTGSYEQYF.

The CDR3 sequence: CASQLADNEQFF. In DNA form, the CDR3 reads TGTGCCAGCCAACTAGCGGACAATGAGCAGTTCTTC. V and J are TRBV5-5 and TRBJ2-1; 8 nucleotides line up with TRBD2. This CDR3 has 12 amino acids. V lost 7 bases to trimming and J lost 5 bases; unmatched junction nucleotides: 2. The V gene's germline CDR1 is SGHKS and CDR2 YYEKEE (reference sequence). The complete variable domain, with remaining parts taken from reference TRBV5-5 and TRBJ2-1, reads DAGVTQSPTHLIKTRGQQVTLRCSPISGHKSVSWYQQVLGQGPQFIFQYYEKEERGRGNFPDRFSARQFPNYSSELNVNALLLGDSALYLCASQLADNEQFFGPGTRLTVL.

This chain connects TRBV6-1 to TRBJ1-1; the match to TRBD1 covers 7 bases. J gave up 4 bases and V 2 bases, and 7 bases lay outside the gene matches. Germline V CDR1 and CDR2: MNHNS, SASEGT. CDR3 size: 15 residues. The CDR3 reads CASSERMTGSTEAFF. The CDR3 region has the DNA TGTGCCAGCAGTGAACGGATGACAGGGAGCACTGAAGCTTTCTTT.

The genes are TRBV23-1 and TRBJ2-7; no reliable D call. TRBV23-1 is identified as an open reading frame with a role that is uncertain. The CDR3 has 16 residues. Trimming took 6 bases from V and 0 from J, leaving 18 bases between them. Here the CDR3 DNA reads TGCGCCAGCAGCCGGCTAATTTGGGTGCCCTCCTACGAGCAGTACTTC. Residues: CASSRLIWVPSYEQYF.

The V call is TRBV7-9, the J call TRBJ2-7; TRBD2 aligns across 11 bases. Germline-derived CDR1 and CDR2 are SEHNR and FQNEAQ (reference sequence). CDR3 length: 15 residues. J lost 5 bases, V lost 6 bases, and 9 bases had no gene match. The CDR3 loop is CASSVGLAGTDEQYF. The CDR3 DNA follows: TGTGCCAGCAGTGTCGGACTAGCGGGCACTGACGAGCAGTACTTC.

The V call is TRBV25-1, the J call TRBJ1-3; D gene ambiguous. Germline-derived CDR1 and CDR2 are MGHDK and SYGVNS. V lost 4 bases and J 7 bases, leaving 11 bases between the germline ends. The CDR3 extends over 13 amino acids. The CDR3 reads CASSGNTVNTIYF. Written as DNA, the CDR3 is TGTGCCAGCAGTGGAAACACAGTGAACACCATATATTTT.

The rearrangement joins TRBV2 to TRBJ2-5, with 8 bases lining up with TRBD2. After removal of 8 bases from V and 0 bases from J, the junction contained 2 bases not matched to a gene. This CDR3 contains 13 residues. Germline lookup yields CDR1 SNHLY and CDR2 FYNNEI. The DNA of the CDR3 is TGTGCCAGCCAGCGGGAGTACCAAGAGACCCAGTACTTC. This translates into CASQREYQETQYF.

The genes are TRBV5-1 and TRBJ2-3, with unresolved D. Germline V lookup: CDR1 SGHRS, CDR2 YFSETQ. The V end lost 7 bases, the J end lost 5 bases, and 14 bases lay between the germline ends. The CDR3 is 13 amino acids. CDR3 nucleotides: TGCGCCAGCTCCCTTAATGGGTTAGATACGCAGTATTTT. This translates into CASSLNGLDTQYF.